The clone carrying this TCR beta chain showed up many times. The source of the sample is a study of T-cell reconstitution after alpha-beta-depleted transplantation in children. Per the germline V gene, CDR1 is KGHDR and CDR2 is SFDVKD. The CDR3 is made up of 17 amino acids. Unmatched junction bases numbered 4, after V lost 1 base and J lost 5 bases. Library preparation (for TCRbeta) was performed with unique molecular identifiers. One entry per CDR3 protein, called by TCRdb with MiXCR from the PCR reads. The profile shows around 450,000 distinct CDR3 sequences, approximately 10% of them singletons. This chain links TRBV24-1 with TRBJ2-3, with 14 bases that match TRBD2. The source material was PBMCs, sampled before TCRalphabeta/CD19-depleted stem cell transplant. The clonotype comes from a child younger than 10 with inherited bone marrow failure, due to receive a stem cell transplant. The CDR3 DNA sequence: TGTGCCACCAGTGATTTCGGGACTAGCGGGAGAAGAGATACGCAGTATTTT. This codes for CATSDFGTSGRRDTQYF.